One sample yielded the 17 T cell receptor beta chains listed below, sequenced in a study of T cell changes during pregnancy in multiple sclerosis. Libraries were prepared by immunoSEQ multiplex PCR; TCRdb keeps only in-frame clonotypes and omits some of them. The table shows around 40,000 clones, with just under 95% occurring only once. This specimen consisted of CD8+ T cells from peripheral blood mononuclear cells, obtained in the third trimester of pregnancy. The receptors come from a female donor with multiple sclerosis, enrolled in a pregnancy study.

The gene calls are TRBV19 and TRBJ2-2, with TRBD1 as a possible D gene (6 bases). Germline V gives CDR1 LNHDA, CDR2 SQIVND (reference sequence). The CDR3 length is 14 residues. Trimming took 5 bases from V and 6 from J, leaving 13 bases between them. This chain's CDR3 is CASSAQPGAGELFF. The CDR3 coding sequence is TGTGCCAGTAGTGCCCAGCCAGGGGCCGGGGAGCTGTTTTTT.

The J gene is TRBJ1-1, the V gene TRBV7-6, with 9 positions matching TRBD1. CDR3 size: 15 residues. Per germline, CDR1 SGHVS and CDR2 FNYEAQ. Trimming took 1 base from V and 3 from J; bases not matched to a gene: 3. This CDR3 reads CASSLVDRGDTEAFF. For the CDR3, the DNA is TGTGCCAGCAGCTTAGTCGACAGGGGGGACACTGAAGCTTTCTTT.

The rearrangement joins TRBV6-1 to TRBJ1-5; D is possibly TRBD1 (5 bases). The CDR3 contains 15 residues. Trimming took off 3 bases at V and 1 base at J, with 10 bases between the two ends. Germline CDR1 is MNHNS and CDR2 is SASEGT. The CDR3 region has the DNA TGTGCCAGCAGTGATCAGGGTCGCAGCAATCAGCCCCAGCATTTT. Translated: CASSDQGRSNQPQHF.

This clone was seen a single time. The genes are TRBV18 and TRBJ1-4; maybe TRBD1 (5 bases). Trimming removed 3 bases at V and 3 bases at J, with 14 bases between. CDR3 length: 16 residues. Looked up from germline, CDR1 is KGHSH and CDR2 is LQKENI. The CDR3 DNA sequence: TGTGCCAGCTCACCTAATAAGGGGTCGTCTAATGAAAAACTGTTTTTT. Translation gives CASSPNKGSSNEKLFF.

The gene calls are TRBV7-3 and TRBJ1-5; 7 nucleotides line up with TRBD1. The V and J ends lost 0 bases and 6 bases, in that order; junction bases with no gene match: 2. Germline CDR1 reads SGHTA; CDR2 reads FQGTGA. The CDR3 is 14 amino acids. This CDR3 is CASSLTAGGQPQHF. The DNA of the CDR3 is TGTGCCAGCAGCTTAACGGCAGGGGGTCAGCCCCAGCATTTT.

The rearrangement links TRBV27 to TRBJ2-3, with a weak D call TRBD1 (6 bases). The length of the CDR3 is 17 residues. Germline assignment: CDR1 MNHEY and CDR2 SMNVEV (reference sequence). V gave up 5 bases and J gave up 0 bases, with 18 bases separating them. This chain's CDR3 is CASSPLLTGPSTDTQYF. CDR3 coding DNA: TGTGCCAGCAGTCCTCTTTTGACAGGCCCTAGCACAGATACGCAGTATTTT.

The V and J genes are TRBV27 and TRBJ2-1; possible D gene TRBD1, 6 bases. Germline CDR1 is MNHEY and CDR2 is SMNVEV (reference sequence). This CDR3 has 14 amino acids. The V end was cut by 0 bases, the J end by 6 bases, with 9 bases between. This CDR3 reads CASSLSDRVNEQFF. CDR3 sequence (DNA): TGTGCCAGCAGTTTATCGGACAGAGTCAATGAGCAGTTCTTC.

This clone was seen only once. For the CDR3, the DNA is TGTGCCAGCACCTCCAACGCAGGGGCAGTTACAGATACGCAGTATTTT. Translating gives CASTSNAGAVTDTQYF. V and J are TRBV2 and TRBJ2-3; possibly TRBD1 for D (6 bases). Germline V gene sequence: CDR1 SNHLY, CDR2 FYNNEI. The CDR3 loop spans 16 amino acids. V lost 7 bases and J lost 3, with 20 bases in between.

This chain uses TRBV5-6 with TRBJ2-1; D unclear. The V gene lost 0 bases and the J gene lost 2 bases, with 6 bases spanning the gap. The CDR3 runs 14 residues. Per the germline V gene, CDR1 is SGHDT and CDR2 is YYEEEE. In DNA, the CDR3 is TGTGCCAGCAGCTTGGGTGTAGCCTACAATGAGCAGTTCTTC. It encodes CASSLGVAYNEQFF.

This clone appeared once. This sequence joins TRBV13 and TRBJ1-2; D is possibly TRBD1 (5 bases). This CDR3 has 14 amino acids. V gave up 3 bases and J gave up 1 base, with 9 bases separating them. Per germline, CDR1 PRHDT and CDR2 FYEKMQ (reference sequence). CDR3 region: CASSFTGGNYGYTF. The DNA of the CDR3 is TGTGCCAGCAGCTTCACGGGGGGTAACTATGGCTACACCTTC.

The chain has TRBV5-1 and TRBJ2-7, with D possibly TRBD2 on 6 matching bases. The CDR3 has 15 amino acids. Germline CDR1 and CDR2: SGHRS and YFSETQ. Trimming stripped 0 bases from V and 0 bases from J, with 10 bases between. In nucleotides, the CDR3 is TGCGCCAGCAGCTTGGACGGGGGAAGCTCCTACGAGCAGTACTTC. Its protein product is CASSLDGGSSYEQYF. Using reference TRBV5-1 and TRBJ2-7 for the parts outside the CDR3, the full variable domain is KAGVTQTPRYLIKTRGQQVTLSCSPISGHRSVSWYQQTPGQGLQFLFEYFSETQRNKGNFPGRFSGRQFSNSRSEMNVSTLELGDSALYLCASSLDGGSSYEQYFGPGTRLTVT.

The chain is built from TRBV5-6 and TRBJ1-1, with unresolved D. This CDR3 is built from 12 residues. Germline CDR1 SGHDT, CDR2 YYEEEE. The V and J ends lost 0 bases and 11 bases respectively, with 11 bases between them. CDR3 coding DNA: TGTGCCAGCAGCTTGGGGACTGGATGGGCTTTCTTT. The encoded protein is CASSLGTGWAFF.

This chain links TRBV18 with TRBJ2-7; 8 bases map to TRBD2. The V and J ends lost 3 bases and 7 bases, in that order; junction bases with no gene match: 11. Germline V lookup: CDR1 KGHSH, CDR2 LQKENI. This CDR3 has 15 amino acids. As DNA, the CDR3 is TGTGCCAGCTCACCGTACGGGGGGGCAATTGGGGAGCAGTACTTC. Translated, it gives CASSPYGGAIGEQYF.

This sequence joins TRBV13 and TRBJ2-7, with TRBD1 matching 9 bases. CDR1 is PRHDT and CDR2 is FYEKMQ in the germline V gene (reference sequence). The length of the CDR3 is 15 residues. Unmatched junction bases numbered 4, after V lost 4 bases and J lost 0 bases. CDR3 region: CASSSGTGLSYEQYF. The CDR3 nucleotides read TGTGCCAGCAGCTCCGGGACAGGGCTCTCCTACGAGCAGTACTTC. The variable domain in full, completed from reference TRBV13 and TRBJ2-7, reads AAGVIQSPRHLIKEKRETATLKCYPIPRHDTVYWYQQGPGQDPQFLISFYEKMQSDKGSIPDRFSAQQFSDYHSELNMSSLELGDSALYFCASSSGTGLSYEQYFGPGTRLTVT.

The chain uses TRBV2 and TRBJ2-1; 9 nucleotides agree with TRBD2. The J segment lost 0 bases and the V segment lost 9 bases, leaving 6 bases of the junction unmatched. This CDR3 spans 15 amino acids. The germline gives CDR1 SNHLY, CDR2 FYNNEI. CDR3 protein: CARGERGVSYNEQFF. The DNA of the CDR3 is TGTGCCAGAGGGGAGCGGGGGGTCTCCTACAATGAGCAGTTCTTC.

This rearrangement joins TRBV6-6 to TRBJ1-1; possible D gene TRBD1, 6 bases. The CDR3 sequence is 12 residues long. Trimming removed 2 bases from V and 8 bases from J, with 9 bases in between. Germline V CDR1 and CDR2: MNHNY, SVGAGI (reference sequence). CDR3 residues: CASSYEGVEAFF. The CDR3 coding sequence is TGTGCCAGCAGTTACGAGGGGGTCGAAGCTTTCTTT.

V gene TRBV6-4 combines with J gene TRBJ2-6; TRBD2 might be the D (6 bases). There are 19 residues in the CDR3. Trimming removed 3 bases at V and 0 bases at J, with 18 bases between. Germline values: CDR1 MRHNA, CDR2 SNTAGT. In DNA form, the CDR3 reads TGTGCCAGCAGTGAAGATGGGGGGATGTTGGACTCTGGGGCCAACGTCCTGACTTTC. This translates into CASSEDGGMLDSGANVLTF.